The source of this TCR beta chain is a study of Graves' ophthalmopathy and Graves' hyperthyroidism (dated by TCRdb to the late 2010s). Regarding the complete study: Peripheral blood was collected at initial diagnosis, prior to any treatment. TCR beta repertoire signatures were used to distinguish Graves' ophthalmopathy from Graves' hyperthyroidism and to predict progression to ophthalmopathy. In total, 135 blood samples were TCR-sequenced: 40 to 45 ophthalmopathy, under 80 hyperthyroidism and some 17 hyperthyroidism-to-ophthalmopathy patients. To explore V-J signatures that separate ophthalmopathy from hyperthyroidism, a discovery set of approximately 100 patients was enrolled, consisting of fewer than 45 with ophthalmopathy and around 60 with stable hyperthyroidism. For independent validation, a separate cohort was made up of around 18 hyperthyroidism patients plus 17 patients who later progressed from hyperthyroidism to ophthalmopathy. T-cell repertoires of thyroid tissue and blood were compared in 5 or 6 hyperthyroidism patients. After sampling, hyperthyroidism patients received methimazole starting at 30 mg daily, and ophthalmopathy patients received high-dose intravenous methylprednisolone. The 100 discovery patients were divided at random into training and test sets in a 7:3 ratio. The investigation overall reported the following: No statistical method was used to set the sample size in advance, and the investigators knew which group each participant was assigned to. In validation, the model predicted ophthalmopathy progression with more than 70% sensitivity and approximately 72% specificity; approximately 12 predicted patients were CT-confirmed with GO in a median of around 6 months. In cross-validation, the 13-signature model distinguished ophthalmopathy from stable hyperthyroidism with 85% to 90% sensitivity and nearly 82% specificity, and in the test set the corresponding values were approximately 80% and 75%. Most expanded thyroid clonotypes with frequency above 0.001 were also detected in blood, suggesting blood repertoires may reflect the thyroid immune response.

TCR beta CDR3 regions were amplified from RNA transcripts for repertoire sequencing. HTBI primers and the Qiagen OneStep RT-PCR kit were used in a first-round RT-PCR, which was followed by a second-round multiplex PCR, size selection and purification. The libraries underwent paired-end sequencing with 100 bp reads on an Illumina HiSeq2000. As for how the authors treated the data: SOAPnuke was used for read processing, and reads with adapters, uncalled bases, a mean Phred below 15, or no exact constant-primer or identifier match were discarded. High-quality paired reads were merged with COPE v1.2.5. Clonotypes were defined as unique nucleotide sequences and were aligned to IMGT TRB V, D and J references using MiTCR v1.1. The analysis was limited to V-J combinations with a frequency above 0.0001, which together covered just over 98% of the repertoires. A TCR clonal expansion and chaos score per V-J combination was defined as the ratio of F50 clonal expansion to chaos observed in the TCRdist matrix. Welch's t-statistics and random forest were used to narrow the features down to around 12 V-J combinations, which were then fed into a naive Bayes classifier. The similarity between thyroid and blood repertoires was quantified using the Morisita-Horn index. TCRdb applied fastp at Q25 and MiXCR to the public reads, then kept only in-frame beta chains. Entries are consolidated by CDR3 protein sequence, retaining the most common genes and DNA. The V and J calls and clone size come from TCRdb's table, not from the authors' own analysis. Counted in this sample were hundreds of thousands of distinct CDR3 sequences; over 20% of them appeared once. The ten largest clones represent more than 5.5% of the sample.

Stable hyperthyroidism was defined as no progression to ophthalmopathy within 18 months of follow-up. Hyperthyroidism patients were newly diagnosed, were aged 18 to 65 years, and had a disease duration under 2 months. Patients were excluded if they had other autoimmune diseases, uncontrolled infections, pregnancy or lactation. Diagnosis was based on clinical symptoms, serum thyroxine, TRAb, thyroid ultrasound and orbital computed tomography. Using Ficoll-Paque density gradient centrifugation, PBMCs were isolated from less than 11 ml of fresh peripheral blood. Total RNA was extracted with Trizol reagent and quality-checked on an Agilent 2100 Bioanalyzer. This clonotype was seen repeatedly, ten times or more. No cognate antigen has been identified for it. Qualities for individual bases were not recorded, and no much larger clone is one base off. The clonotype originates from a woman aged 18-35 years with stable Graves' hyperthyroidism. Some clones in this sample may be carry-over from other donors' samples. Donor details come from another sample of the same person, matched by shared clones. The sequenced material came from peripheral blood.

The sequenced DNA: TGTGCCAGCACCGGAAGACCGGGACAGGGGTTATCAGAGACCCAGTACTTC. It specifies CASTGRPGQGLSETQYF. The chain uses TRBV27 and TRBJ2-5; the central 10 bases match TRBD1. The CDR3 runs 17 amino acids, cysteine and phenylalanine included. The entry retains the CDR3 DNA only, 51 bases that are in frame from base 1. CDR1 and CDR2 are read off the germline V gene (reference sequence) as MNHEY and SMNVEV. V is cut back by 7 bases and J by 4 bases, with 15 bases in the junction unmatched.